Below are 8 T cell receptor beta chains sequenced from a single sample in a study of cytomegalovirus exposure and HLA in healthy donors. Clones were sequenced by immunoSEQ multiplex PCR, and TCRdb holds only the in-frame ones, with some missing. The table shows around 300,000 clones, with approximately 83% occurring only once. Sequencing was done on a sample of PBMCs. The receptor set was obtained from a woman aged 18-29 years in good health and CMV-seronegative.

This chain connects TRBV5-1 to TRBJ2-1; possibly TRBD2 for D (7 bases). This CDR3 comprises 20 residues. V shed 2 bases and J shed 0 bases, with 24 bases lying between them. Germline values: CDR1 SGHRS, CDR2 YFSETQ. The CDR3 sequence: CASSFWGGAGATLSYNEQFF. For the CDR3, the DNA is TGCGCCAGCAGCTTCTGGGGTGGGGCGGGGGCAACCCTCTCCTACAATGAGCAGTTCTTC.

This rearrangement joins TRBV6-4 to TRBJ1-2; no clear D. V lost 6 bases, J lost 1 base, and 9 bases lay in between. This CDR3 has 13 residues. CDR1 is MRHNA, CDR2 SNTAGT, per germline. The CDR3 loop is CASRLSDNYGYTF. The CDR3 DNA reads TGTGCCAGCAGATTATCAGATAACTATGGCTACACCTTC.

The chain has TRBV5-1 and TRBJ1-4, with no clear D. The germline V gene has CDR1 SGHRS and CDR2 YFSETQ. The CDR3 consists of 14 residues. Between the trimmed V and J ends, which lost 0 bases and 3 bases, there was a span of 6 bases. The CDR3 protein is CASSLVQPNEKLFF. DNA of the CDR3: TGCGCCAGCAGCTTGGTACAGCCTAATGAAAAACTGTTTTTT.

This rearrangement joins TRBV4-2 to TRBJ2-1, with 14 nucleotides matching TRBD2. Germline V gene sequence: CDR1 LGHNA, CDR2 YNFKEQ. This CDR3 is built from 17 residues. The V segment lost 3 bases and the J segment 7 bases; nucleotides outside the gene matches: 8. The CDR3 sequence: CASSQGGTSGSINEQFF. The CDR3 nucleotides are TGTGCCAGCAGCCAGGGGGGGACTAGCGGGAGCATTAATGAGCAGTTCTTC.

The V and J genes are TRBV28 and TRBJ2-7; 7 bases line up with TRBD2. CDR1 and CDR2 from the germline V gene are MDHEN and SYDVKM. V shed 8 bases, J shed 4 bases, and the junction held 11 bases outside the gene matches. The CDR3 has 14 residues. The CDR3 nucleotides read TGTGCCAGCGGTGGGCCCTTCGGGGGGTACGAGCAGTACTTC. It translates to CASGGPFGGYEQYF.

The rearrangement joins TRBV28 to TRBJ2-7; 10 bases are shared with TRBD1. Germline V gene sequence: CDR1 MDHEN, CDR2 SYDVKM. V shed 4 bases and J 6 bases; nucleotides not matched to a gene: 9. CDR3 length equals 15 residues. The CDR3 reads CASSWRQGAIAEQYF. The CDR3 nucleotides are TGTGCCAGCAGTTGGCGACAGGGGGCTATCGCCGAGCAGTACTTC. The full variable domain, with the rest looked up from reference TRBV28 and TRBJ2-7, is DVKVTQSSRYLVKRTGEKVFLECVQDMDHENMFWYRQDPGLGLRLIYFSYDVKMKEKGDIPEGYSVSREKKERFSLILESASTNQTSMYLCASSWRQGAIAEQYFGPGTRLTVT.

V and J are TRBV6-1 and TRBJ2-3, with D tentatively TRBD1 (7 bases). Trimming removed 7 bases at V and 5 bases at J, with 19 bases between. This CDR3 region has 15 residues. Germline values: CDR1 MNHNS, CDR2 SASEGT. CDR3 protein: CASTWGVPGGDTQYF. CDR3 nucleotide sequence: TGTGCCAGCACGTGGGGGGTGCCAGGGGGAGATACGCAGTATTTT.

This chain links TRBV6-1 with TRBJ1-1; no reliable D call. The ends were cut back, 9 bases at V and 2 bases at J, with 10 bases in the middle. This CDR3 is built from 12 residues. The V gene's germline CDR1 is MNHNS and CDR2 SASEGT. CDR3 amino acids: CARLTTNTEAFF. The CDR3 DNA reads TGTGCCAGACTTACCACTAACACTGAAGCTTTCTTT.